One sample yielded the 11 T cell receptor beta chains listed below, sequenced in a study of beta chain features in type 1 diabetes. The authors reverse transcribed all of the isolated RNA, so sequencing captured expressed TCRB transcripts. Generated by immunoSEQ multiplex PCR, the TCRdb table keeps only in-frame clones and is missing some. The sample comprises about 140,000 clones, around a tenth of which are singletons, and almost 0.65% rests with the top ten. Sequences were obtained from central memory CD4+ T cells from blood. The receptors originated from a woman aged 35 to 49 in good health.

The chain has TRBV10-3 and TRBJ1-2; TRBD1 matches 7 bases. The germline CDR1 and CDR2 sequences are ENHRY and SYGVKD. The length of the CDR3 is 15 residues. Germline trimming cut 6 bases from V and 4 bases from J; bases unmatched to any gene: 11. The CDR3 coding sequence is TGTGCCATCAGGGCTACAGGGGCCCCACCCTATGGCTACACCTTC. This encodes CAIRATGAPPYGYTF.

This clone showed up many times. V and J are TRBV9 and TRBJ2-5, with D perhaps matching TRBD2 (6 bases). Trimming left V 8 bases short and J 3 bases short, with 8 bases between. The length of the CDR3 is 11 residues. CDR1 is SGDLS, CDR2 YYNGEE, per germline. Here the CDR3 DNA reads TGTGCCAGTCGGACTAAAGAGACCCAGTACTTC. This encodes CASRTKETQYF.

This clone was seen a few times. This chain joins TRBV28 and TRBJ2-3, with D perhaps matching TRBD1 (5 bases). There are 15 residues in the CDR3. V was cut by 3 bases and J by 4 bases, with 14 bases left in between. Germline lookup yields CDR1 MDHEN and CDR2 SYDVKM. This CDR3 reads CASSLQGRTADTQYF. The CDR3 DNA follows: TGTGCCAGCAGTTTGCAGGGAAGAACGGCAGATACGCAGTATTTT.

The chain links TRBV11-2 to TRBJ2-6; D might be TRBD2 (5 bases). This CDR3 is built from 17 residues. V dropped 4 bases and J dropped 4 bases, with 17 bases sitting between them. From germline, CDR1 is SGHAT and CDR2 FQNNGV. The CDR3 DNA reads as TGTGCCAGCAGCTCTAGGAGCCTCGGGGTCGGGGCCAACGTCCTGACTTTC. Translating it yields CASSSRSLGVGANVLTF.

CDR3 sequence reads: CASSLQGARDEQFF. CDR3 nucleotide sequence: TGTGCCAGCAGCTTACAGGGGGCGCGGGATGAGCAGTTCTTC. V gene TRBV7-9 combines with J gene TRBJ2-1, with 8 bases lining up with TRBD1. J lost 8 bases, V lost 2 bases, and 5 bases had no gene match. From germline, CDR1 is SEHNR and CDR2 FQNEAQ (reference sequence). The CDR3 contains 14 residues.

The sample holds many counts of this clone. The CDR3 DNA reads TGTGCCACCCGGGGGGACCAAGAGACCCAGTACTTC. Translated, it gives CATRGDQETQYF. The chain employs TRBV7-9 and TRBJ2-5; 7 bases match TRBD2. The CDR3 sequence is 12 residues long. Trimming at V came to 10 bases and at J to 0 bases, leaving 2 bases not matched to a gene. CDR1 and CDR2 from the germline V gene are SEHNR and FQNEAQ (reference sequence).

This chain uses TRBV7-2 with TRBJ2-2; 9 positions match TRBD2. Germline V CDR1 and CDR2: SGHTA, FQGNSA. The V and J ends lost 0 bases and 7 bases, in that order; junction bases with no gene match: 6. The CDR3 covers 16 residues. This chain's CDR3 is CASSLAVRGGGGELFF. The CDR3 DNA sequence: TGTGCCAGCAGCTTAGCAGTGCGGGGGGGCGGCGGGGAGCTGTTTTTT.

The gene calls are TRBV29-1 and TRBJ2-3; TRBD2 agrees at 11 bases. Germline V CDR1 and CDR2: SQVTM, ANQGSEA. V lost 6 bases to trimming and J lost 4 bases; unmatched junction nucleotides: 6. This CDR3 is built from 14 residues. CDR3 in DNA: TGCAGCGTGCGACTAGCGGGGTCTTCAGATACGCAGTATTTT. Its translation: CSVRLAGSSDTQYF.

In this sample, this clone turned up many times. This chain joins TRBV14 and TRBJ1-6; TRBD1 aligns across 11 bases. The J segment lost 8 bases and the V segment lost 8 bases, leaving 2 bases of the junction unmatched. There are 13 residues in the CDR3. Per the germline V gene, CDR1 is SGHDN and CDR2 is FVKESK. CDR3 in amino acids: CASGQGAYSPLHF. The CDR3 DNA reads TGTGCCAGCGGACAGGGGGCTTATTCACCCCTCCACTTT.

There are a few counts of this clone. V gene TRBV2 combines with J gene TRBJ2-3; 12 nucleotides agree with TRBD2. V lost 2 bases to trimming and J lost 2 bases; unmatched junction nucleotides: 11. The CDR3 spans 19 residues. Germline CDR1 reads SNHLY; CDR2 reads FYNNEI. The CDR3 region has the DNA TGTGCCAGCAGTGAAACAAGGCTAGCGGGGGGGCCTAACACAGATACGCAGTATTTT. This encodes CASSETRLAGGPNTDTQYF.

V is TRBV18 and J is TRBJ2-5; 8 nucleotides match TRBD1. Looked up from germline, CDR1 is KGHSH and CDR2 is LQKENI. Trimming removed 4 bases from V and 11 bases from J; junction bases left unmatched: 18. The CDR3 spans 16 residues. CDR3 coding DNA: TGTGCCAGCTCACAGTTCGGACAGGGTAAATCAGAGGAGCAGTACTTC. This encodes CASSQFGQGKSEEQYF.